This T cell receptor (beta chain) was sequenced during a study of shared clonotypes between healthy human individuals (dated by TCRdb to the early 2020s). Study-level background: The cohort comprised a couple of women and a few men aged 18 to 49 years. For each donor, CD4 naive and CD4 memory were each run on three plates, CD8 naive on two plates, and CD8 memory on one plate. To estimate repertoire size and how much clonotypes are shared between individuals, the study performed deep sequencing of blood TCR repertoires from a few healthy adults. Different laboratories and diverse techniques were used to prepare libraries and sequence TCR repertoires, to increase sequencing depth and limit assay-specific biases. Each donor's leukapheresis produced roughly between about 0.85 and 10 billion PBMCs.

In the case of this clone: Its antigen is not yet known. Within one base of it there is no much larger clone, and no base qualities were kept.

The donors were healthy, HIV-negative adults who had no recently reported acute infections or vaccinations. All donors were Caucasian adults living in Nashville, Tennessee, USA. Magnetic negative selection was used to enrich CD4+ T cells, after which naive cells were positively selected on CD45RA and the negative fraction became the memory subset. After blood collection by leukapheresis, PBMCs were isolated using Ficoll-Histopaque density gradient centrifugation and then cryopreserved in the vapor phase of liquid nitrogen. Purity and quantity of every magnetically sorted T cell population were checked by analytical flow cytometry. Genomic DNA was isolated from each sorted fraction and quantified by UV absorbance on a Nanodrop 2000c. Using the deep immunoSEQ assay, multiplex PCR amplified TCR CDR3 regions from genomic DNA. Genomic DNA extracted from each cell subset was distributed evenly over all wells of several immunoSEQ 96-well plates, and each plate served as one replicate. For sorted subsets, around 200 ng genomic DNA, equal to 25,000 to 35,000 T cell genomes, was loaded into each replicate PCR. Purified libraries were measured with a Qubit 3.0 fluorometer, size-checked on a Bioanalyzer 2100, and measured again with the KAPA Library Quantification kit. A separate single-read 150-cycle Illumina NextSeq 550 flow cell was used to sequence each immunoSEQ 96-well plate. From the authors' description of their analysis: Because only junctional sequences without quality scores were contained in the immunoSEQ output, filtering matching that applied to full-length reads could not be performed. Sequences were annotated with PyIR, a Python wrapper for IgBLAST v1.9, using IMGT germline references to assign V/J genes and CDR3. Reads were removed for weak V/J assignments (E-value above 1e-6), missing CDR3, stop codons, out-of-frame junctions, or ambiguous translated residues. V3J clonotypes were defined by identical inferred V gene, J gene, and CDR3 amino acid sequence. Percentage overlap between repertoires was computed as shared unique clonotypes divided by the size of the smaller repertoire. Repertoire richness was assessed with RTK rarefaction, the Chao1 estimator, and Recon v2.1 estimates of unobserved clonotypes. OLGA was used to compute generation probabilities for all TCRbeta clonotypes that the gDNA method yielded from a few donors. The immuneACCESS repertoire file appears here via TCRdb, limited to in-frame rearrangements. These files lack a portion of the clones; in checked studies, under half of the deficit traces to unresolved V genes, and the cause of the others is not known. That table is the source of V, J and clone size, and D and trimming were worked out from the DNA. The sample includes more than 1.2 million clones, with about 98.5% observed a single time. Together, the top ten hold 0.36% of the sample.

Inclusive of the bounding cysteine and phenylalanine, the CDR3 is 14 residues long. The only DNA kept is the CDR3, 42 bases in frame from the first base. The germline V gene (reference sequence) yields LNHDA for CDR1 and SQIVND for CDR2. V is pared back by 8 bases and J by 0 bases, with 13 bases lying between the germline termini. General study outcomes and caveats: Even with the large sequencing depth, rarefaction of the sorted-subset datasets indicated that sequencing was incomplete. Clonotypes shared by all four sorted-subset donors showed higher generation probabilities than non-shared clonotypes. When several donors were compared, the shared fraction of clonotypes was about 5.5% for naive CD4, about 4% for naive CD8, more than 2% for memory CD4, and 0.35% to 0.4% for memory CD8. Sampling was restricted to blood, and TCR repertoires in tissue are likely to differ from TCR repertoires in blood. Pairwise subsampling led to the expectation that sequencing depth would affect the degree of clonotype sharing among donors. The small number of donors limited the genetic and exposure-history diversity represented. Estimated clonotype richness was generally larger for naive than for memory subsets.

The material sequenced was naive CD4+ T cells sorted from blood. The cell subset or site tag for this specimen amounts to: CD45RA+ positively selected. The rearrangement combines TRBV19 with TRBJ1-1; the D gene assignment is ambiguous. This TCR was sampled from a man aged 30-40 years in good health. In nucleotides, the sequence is TGTGCCAGTTTACGACGGACCATGAACACTGAAGCTTTCTTT. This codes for CASLRRTMNTEAFF.